These 2 T cell receptor beta chains were all obtained from the same sample, sequenced in a study of cytomegalovirus exposure and HLA in healthy donors. Generated by immunoSEQ multiplex PCR, the TCRdb table keeps only in-frame clones and is missing some. The table lists more than 300,000 clones, 80% to 90% of them singletons, with over 0.75% in the top ten. The specimen was PBMCs. The receptors originated from a woman younger than 35 in good health and CMV-seronegative.

The CDR3 bases are TGTGCCAGCAGCTTATCCGGACACCGGCCGAATGAAAAACTGTTTTTT. Protein sequence: CASSLSGHRPNEKLFF. The chain recombines TRBV7-9 with TRBJ1-4, with D maybe TRBD1 (5 bases). Trimming left V 2 bases short and J 5 bases short, with 15 bases between. CDR1 is SEHNR and CDR2 is FQNEAQ in the germline V gene (reference sequence). The CDR3 spans 16 residues. The full variable domain, its missing parts supplied by reference TRBV7-9 and TRBJ1-4, is DTGVSQNPRHKITKRGQNVTFRCDPISEHNRLYWYRQTLGQGPEFLTYFQNEAQLEKSRLLSDRFSAERPKGSFSTLEIQRTEQGDSAMYLCASSLSGHRPNEKLFFGSGTQLSVL.

The chain is built from TRBV27 and TRBJ2-7; TRBD2 matches at 11 bases. The J segment lost 7 bases and the V segment lost 5 bases, leaving 7 bases of the junction unmatched. Germline values: CDR1 MNHEY, CDR2 SMNVEV (reference sequence). The CDR3 runs to 14 residues. CDR3 sequence (DNA): TGTGCCAGCAGTCCTTTAGCGGGAGGGGGTGAGCAGTACTTC. Its translation is CASSPLAGGGEQYF.